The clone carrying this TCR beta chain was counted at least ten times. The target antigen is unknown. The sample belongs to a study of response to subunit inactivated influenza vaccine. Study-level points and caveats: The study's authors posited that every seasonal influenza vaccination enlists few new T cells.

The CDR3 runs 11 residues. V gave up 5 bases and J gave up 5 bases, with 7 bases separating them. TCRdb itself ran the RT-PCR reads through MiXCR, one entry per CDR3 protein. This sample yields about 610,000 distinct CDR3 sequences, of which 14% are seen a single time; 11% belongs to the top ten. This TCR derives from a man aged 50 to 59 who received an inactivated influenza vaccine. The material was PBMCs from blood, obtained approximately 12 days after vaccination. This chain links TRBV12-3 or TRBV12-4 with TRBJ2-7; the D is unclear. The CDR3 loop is CASSLRNEQYF. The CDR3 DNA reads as TGTGCCAGCAGTCTCCGAAACGAGCAGTACTTC.